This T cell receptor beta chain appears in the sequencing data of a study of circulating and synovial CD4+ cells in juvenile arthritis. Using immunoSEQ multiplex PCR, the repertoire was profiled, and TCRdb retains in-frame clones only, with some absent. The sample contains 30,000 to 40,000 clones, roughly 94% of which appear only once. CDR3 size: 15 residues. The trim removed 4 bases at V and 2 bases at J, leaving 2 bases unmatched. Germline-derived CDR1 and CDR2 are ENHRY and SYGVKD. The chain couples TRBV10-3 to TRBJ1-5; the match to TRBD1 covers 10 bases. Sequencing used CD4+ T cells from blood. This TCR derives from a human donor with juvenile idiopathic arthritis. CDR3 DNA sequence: TGTGCCATCAGTGTGACAGGGGGCGGCAATCAGCCCCAGCATTTT. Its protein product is CAISVTGGGNQPQHF.